Listed below are T cell receptor beta chains from one sample, sequenced in a study of cytomegalovirus exposure and HLA in healthy donors. The method was immunoSEQ multiplex PCR; TCRdb's version includes in-frame clones alone and lacks a portion of them. The table records 110,000 to 150,000 clones, about 80% of them present only once. The specimen sequenced was PBMCs. The source of these receptors is a woman under 30 in good health and CMV-seropositive. Both conserved end residues are trimmed from each CDR3. Fields, in order: V gene, CDR3 protein.

v_gene: TRBV4-1; CDR3aa: ASSSGRSRANTEAF
v_gene: TRBV6-1; CDR3aa: ASSEAPAGVHGYT
v_gene: TRBV5-1; CDR3aa: ASSSRRDRPNEQF
v_gene: TRBV28; CDR3aa: ASSNRDSPLPGANVLT
v_gene: TRBV5-8; CDR3aa: ASSRLAPGNSPLH
v_gene: TRBV9; CDR3aa: ASSAGFLGNTEAF
v_gene: TRBV9; CDR3aa: ASSVGTGNYGYT
v_gene: TRBV27; CDR3aa: ASNDRVHTEAF
v_gene: TRBV18; CDR3aa: ASSPKSGYGYT
v_gene: TRBV2; CDR3aa: ASKRMEENTEAF
v_gene: TRBV7-9; CDR3aa: ASSSAGSALNQPQH
v_gene: TRBV27; CDR3aa: ASSPRQGSAYEQY
v_gene: TRBV11-3; CDR3aa: ASSLAGGRLENEQF
v_gene: TRBV19; CDR3aa: ASNPPGGGYT
v_gene: TRBV28; CDR3aa: ASSLGRGTGNTIY
v_gene: TRBV5-4; CDR3aa: ASSMTSGYEQY
v_gene: TRBV6-5; CDR3aa: ASSYRGAGELF
v_gene: TRBV27; CDR3aa: ASTPWQGSGYGYT
v_gene: TRBV5-1; CDR3aa: ASSLVGTGIYEQY
v_gene: TRBV7-2; CDR3aa: ASSDPDRVEKLF
v_gene: TRBV7-9; CDR3aa: ASSPKGQASGNTIY
v_gene: TRBV18; CDR3aa: ASSPIAGTSGVSSYEQY
v_gene: TRBV2; CDR3aa: ASSPRDRVGTGELF
v_gene: TRBV5-4; CDR3aa: ASSLSVGGRKSSYNSPLH
v_gene: TRBV5-5; CDR3aa: ASSLVKGLGGANVLT